The present T cell receptor (beta chain) was sequenced within a study of blood T cell repertoires in COVID-19. Study as a whole: Samples of COVID-19 (acute and convalescent) were obtained from the United States, Italy and Spain. In each case, the material was cDNA or gDNA derived from T cells, B-cell-depleted T cells, or PBMCs.

Authors' processing steps: Estimated nucleated cell counts came from reference gene primer amplification. Profiled with immunoSEQ multiplex PCR; TCRdb holds only in-frame clones, not every one. V and J calls and clone size are those listed in that table; D and trimming were worked out from the DNA. The sample carries a few hundred thousand clones, 80% to 90% recorded once. The CDR3 is 14 residues long. Germline CDR1 SGHNT, CDR2 YYREEE (reference sequence). Between the trimmed V and J ends, which lost 0 bases and 4 bases, there was a span of 10 bases. Material for sequencing was peripheral blood. The receptor was isolated from a man younger than 40 with acute or convalescent COVID-19. V gene TRBV5-4 combines with J gene TRBJ1-2, with D perhaps matching TRBD1 (5 bases). The CDR3 protein is CASSLAREFYGYTF. CDR3 bases: TGTGCCAGCAGCTTGGCCAGGGAATTCTATGGCTACACCTTC.